These T cell receptor beta chains were read from a single sample in a study of blood T cell repertoires in COVID-19. Sequencing used immunoSEQ multiplex PCR; TCRdb keeps in-frame clones, though not all of them. The profile covers 57,000 or so clones, with around 85% appearing a single time and 15% to 20% taken by the ten largest. Input material: peripheral blood. These receptors all come from a man aged 60 to 69 with acute or convalescent COVID-19. The CDR3 runs from the conserved cysteine through the conserved F or W. Fields, in order: J gene, clone size, D gene, V gene, CDR3 DNA, CDR3 protein. D genes are given only for firm matches. Clone size, where shown, is once, few, many, or a class for clones that have expanded.

TRBJ2-3	-	-	TRBV5-6	TGTGCCAGCAATCGAGGGCGGAGGAGCACAGATACGCAGTATTTT	CASNRGRRSTDTQYF
TRBJ2-5	-	-	TRBV27	TGTGCCAGCAGTTCTCCCGGGGGACCCCAAGAGACCCAGTACTTC	CASSSPGGPQETQYF
TRBJ2-2	-	-	TRBV30	TGTGCCTGGAGCTCAGTGACAGCCGGGGAGCTGTTTTTT	CAWSSVTAGELFF
TRBJ2-7	once	-	TRBV2	TGTGCCAGCACTGGACAGCCTTCCTCCTACGAGCAGTACTTC	CASTGQPSSYEQYF
TRBJ2-1	-	TRBD1	TRBV27	TGTGCCAGCAGTTTTTTGGGACAGGGCTTCAATGAGCAGTTCTTC	CASSFLGQGFNEQFF
TRBJ1-2	-	TRBD1	TRBV19	TGTGCCAGTAGTGCCCGGGACAGGGGGAACTATGGCTACACCTTC	CASSARDRGNYGYTF
TRBJ2-7	-	TRBD2	TRBV4-1	TGCGCCAGCAGCCAAGTTGCACTAGCGGGATCCGAGCAGTACTTC	CASSQVALAGSEQYF
TRBJ2-3	once	TRBD1	TRBV5-1	TGCGCCAGCAGCTTCCAGGGGGCTTACACAGATACGCAGTATTTT	CASSFQGAYTDTQYF
TRBJ1-6	-	-	TRBV11-2	TGTGCCAGCAGCTTAGATGGAGCCCTCCACTTT	CASSLDGALHF
TRBJ2-7	-	TRBD2	TRBV18	TGTGCCAGCTCACTCGGACTAGCGGGCTCCTACGAGCAGTACTTC	CASSLGLAGSYEQYF
TRBJ2-6	-	TRBD1	TRBV15	TGTGCCACCGGGAAGGGACAGGGGGCCAACGTCCTGACTTTC	CATGKGQGANVLTF
TRBJ2-1	-	TRBD1	TRBV9	TGTGCCAGCAGCAAGACAGGGATGGGGCAGTTCTTC	CASSKTGMGQFF
TRBJ2-2	once	-	TRBV10-1	TGCGCCAGCAGCGGTAGCGGCAGGGACACCGGGGAGCTGTTTTTT	CASSGSGRDTGELFF
TRBJ1-6	-	TRBD1	TRBV19	TGTGCCAGTAGGCTACAGGGGGCTAATTCACCCCTCCACTTT	CASRLQGANSPLHF
TRBJ2-7	few	-	TRBV7-3	TGTGCCAGCAGCTCGATACCCCGCCCTGGAGGGTTAAGCTCCTACGAGCAGTACTTC	CASSSIPRPGGLSSYEQYF